This T cell receptor (beta chain) was retrieved from a study of cytomegalovirus exposure and HLA in healthy donors. About the study: Early released data comprised around 80 million unique TCRs from HLA-typed donors.

Primers included in the PCR were 60 Vbeta and 13 Jbeta primers. Using immunoSEQ multiplex PCR, the repertoire was profiled, and TCRdb retains in-frame clones only, with some absent. Seen here are about 160,000 clones, around four fifths observed once, and the top ten hold roughly 1.3%. Regarding the study as a whole: The number of N-insertions in an Asian-associated ancestry cluster was reportedly below the approximately 690-donor mean in a later analysis.

Note on this clone: Its antigen is currently unknown.

V shed 1 base, J shed 5 bases, and the junction held 4 bases outside the gene matches. The CDR3 is 15 amino acids. Germline CDR1 is LGHNA and CDR2 is YSLEER. This chain links TRBV4-3 with TRBJ1-5; 8 bases are a match to TRBD1. The specimen was PBMCs. The clonotype was recovered from a woman aged 45-65 years in good health and CMV-seronegative. The CDR3: CASSQGTGYDQPQHF. CDR3 bases: TGCGCCAGCAGCCAAGGGACAGGGTATGATCAGCCCCAGCATTTT.